This entry features one TCR beta chain sequence. The data were obtained in a study of T cell responses to AZD1222 COVID-19 vaccine. The repertoire was sequenced with immunoSEQ multiplex PCR; TCRdb's copy has only in-frame clones and lacks some. The table shows some 30,000 clones, with roughly nine tenths occurring only once. The clonotype comes from an adult in good health. This specimen consisted of peripheral blood, obtained on day 0 of AZD1222 vaccination.

The CDR3 loop reads CAWSPGQPYYGYTF. For the CDR3, the DNA is TGTGCCTGGAGTCCGGGACAGCCCTACTATGGCTACACCTTC. V usage is TRBV30 and J usage is TRBJ1-2; 7 nucleotides agree with TRBD1. Trimming removed 2 bases from V and 3 bases from J; junction bases left unmatched: 6. The CDR3 runs 14 residues. CDR1 is GTSNPN and CDR2 is SVGIG in the germline V gene (reference sequence).